This T cell receptor (beta chain) was identified in a study of identical twins. Regarding the study as a whole: The conclusions drew on cross-sectional statistical analysis instead of tracking the same donors. Sequences that were beta out-of-frame showed weaker excess twin sharing. Beta clonotypes that were abundant in cord blood contained fewer insertions, a pattern absent from memory repertoires.

This clonotype showed up just a few times. Its antigen is not known. With V trimmed by 1 base and J by 4 bases, 4 bases remained unmatched. In germline, CDR1 is LGHDT, CDR2 YNNKEL (reference sequence). The CDR3 is 16 residues long. A universal primer site was created by template switching, with the cDNA bearing unique molecular identifiers. From the 5' RACE reads, TCRdb called clonotypes with MiXCR, one entry per CDR3 protein. Of about 900,000 distinct CDR3 sequences listed, about 12% were seen once; the top ten hold under 2%. These data were also filed under a second study, of yellow fever vaccine responses in identical twins.

The sequenced sample was PBMCs. The J gene is TRBJ2-4, the V gene TRBV3-1, with 10 bases aligning to TRBD2. The TCR was taken from a woman aged 18-30 years in good health. The CDR3 coding sequence is TGTGCCAGCAGCCAAGGTCTAGCGGGGGCAAAAAACATTCAGTACTTC. Its protein is CASSQGLAGAKNIQYF.